The clone carrying this TCR beta chain was picked up a small number of times. Germline V CDR1 and CDR2: SEHNR, FQNEAQ (reference sequence). The CDR3 spans 18 residues. Trimming took 1 base from V and 6 from J; bases not matched to a gene: 15. Original analysis: Nucleated cell number was recorded as an estimate derived from reference gene primer amplification. The assay was immunoSEQ multiplex PCR, and TCRdb's table has in-frame clones only and misses some. V, J and clone size reflect that table, while D and trimming were determined from the DNA. The sample has approximately 210,000 clones, around 89% seen once. This sample was included in a study of blood T cell repertoires in COVID-19. Across the study: Nucleic acid was either cDNA or gDNA, and it came from T cells, B-cell-depleted T cells, or PBMCs.

The specimen sequenced was peripheral blood. The receptor comes from a man in his 70s with acute or convalescent COVID-19. The V gene is TRBV7-9, the J gene TRBJ2-1; TRBD2 matches 7 bases. For the CDR3, the DNA is TGTGCCAGCAGCTTAGTGTTTGCTTCTCGCGGGAGTTTCAATGAGCAGTTCTTC. Amino acid sequence: CASSLVFASRGSFNEQFF. Based on the CDR3 plus reference TRBV7-9 and TRBJ2-1, the full variable domain is DTGVSQNPRHKITKRGQNVTFRCDPISEHNRLYWYRQTLGQGPEFLTYFQNEAQLEKSRLLSDRFSAERPKGSFSTLEIQRTEQGDSAMYLCASSLVFASRGSFNEQFFGPGTRLTVL.